These 21 T cell receptor beta chains share one sample of origin, sequenced in a study of T-cell reconstitution after alpha-beta-depleted transplantation in children. The library targeted TCRbeta and was prepared with unique molecular identifiers. From the PCR reads, TCRdb called clonotypes with MiXCR, one entry per CDR3 protein. This table has approximately 630,000 distinct CDR3 sequences, roughly 13% appearing once. Specimen: PBMCs, collected before TCRalphabeta/CD19-depleted stem cell transplant. All receptors come from a girl under 10 years old with congenital amegakaryocytic thrombocytopenia, due to receive a stem cell transplant.

This clonotype has ten or more counts. The V and J genes are TRBV5-1 and TRBJ2-3; maybe TRBD2 (5 bases). V lost 5 bases to trimming and J lost 5 bases, with 6 bases between them. CDR1 is SGHRS and CDR2 is YFSETQ in the germline V gene. CDR3 length: 11 residues. The CDR3 protein is CASRRVDTQYF. The CDR3 DNA sequence: TGCGCCAGCAGGCGGGTAGATACGCAGTATTTT.

This clonotype has a count of ten or more. This chain connects TRBV5-6 to TRBJ2-5; a weak D match, TRBD1 (5 bases). CDR3 length: 13 residues. Trimming pared 4 bases from V and 5 bases from J, leaving 12 bases between. The germline CDR1 and CDR2 sequences are SGHDT and YYEEEE. The DNA of the CDR3 is TGTGCCAGCAGCAGCGACAGAGCGGAGACCCAGTACTTC. Its translation is CASSSDRAETQYF.

This clonotype was counted ten times or more. The chain carries TRBV20-1 and TRBJ2-7, with 14 bases aligning to TRBD2. V shed 5 bases, J shed 4 bases, and the junction held 7 bases outside the gene matches. This CDR3 spans 15 amino acids. Germline CDR1 DFQATT, CDR2 SNEGSKA (reference sequence). The CDR3, as DNA: TGCAGTGCTCCGAGGACTAGCGGGAGGATGTACGAGCAGTACTTC. It translates to CSAPRTSGRMYEQYF.

V is TRBV7-6 and J is TRBJ2-1; tentative D call: TRBD2 (6 bases). V was clipped by 1 base and J by 2 bases, with 12 bases between them. Germline V gene lookup returns CDR1 SGHVS and CDR2 FNYEAQ. This CDR3 region has 16 residues. Written as DNA, the CDR3 is TGTGCCAGCAGCTTAGATAGCGGTTTTGCCTACAATGAGCAGTTCTTC. Protein: CASSLDSGFAYNEQFF.

The rearrangement links TRBV10-3 to TRBJ1-1; 7 bases are a match to TRBD1. This CDR3 is built from 14 residues. Germline CDR1 reads ENHRY; CDR2 reads SYGVKD. Trimming at V came to 8 bases and at J to 1 base, leaving 7 bases not matched to a gene. CDR3 bases: TGTGCCATCTCTCAGGGACAGCAGAACACTGAAGCTTTCTTT. Protein: CAISQGQQNTEAFF.

V usage is TRBV29-1 and J usage is TRBJ1-1, with 7 bases lining up with TRBD1. The CDR3 has 12 amino acids. Germline V lookup: CDR1 SQVTM, CDR2 ANQGSEA. The trim removed 2 bases at V and 4 bases at J, leaving 1 base unmatched. CDR3 residues: CSVERGLTEAFF. As DNA, the CDR3 is TGCAGCGTTGAAAGGGGGCTCACTGAAGCTTTCTTT.

This clonotype was picked up many times. The chain links TRBV5-1 to TRBJ2-3; D call uncertain. The CDR3 is made up of 16 amino acids. Trimming removed 1 base at V and 0 bases at J, with 12 bases between. Per the germline V gene, CDR1 is SGHRS and CDR2 is YFSETQ. CDR3 residues: CASSLIYPSSTDTQYF. CDR3 nucleotide sequence: TGCGCCAGCAGCTTGATTTACCCATCTAGCACAGATACGCAGTATTTT. Based on the CDR3 plus reference TRBV5-1 and TRBJ2-3, the full variable domain is KAGVTQTPRYLIKTRGQQVTLSCSPISGHRSVSWYQQTPGQGLQFLFEYFSETQRNKGNFPGRFSGRQFSNSRSEMNVSTLELGDSALYLCASSLIYPSSTDTQYFGPGTRLTVL.

This clonotype was counted at least ten times. The gene calls are TRBV9 and TRBJ2-7; TRBD1 aligns across 11 bases. Trimming cost V 4 bases and J 3 bases; bases outside gene matches: 6. The V gene's germline CDR1 is SGDLS and CDR2 YYNGEE. The CDR3 is 15 residues long. The CDR3 region has the DNA TGTGCCAGCAGCCAACTAGGGACAGGGGGCTACGAGCAGTACTTC. This encodes CASSQLGTGGYEQYF.

This clonotype was seen at least ten times. The V gene is TRBV20-1, the J gene TRBJ2-7, with TRBD2 matching over 12 bases. This CDR3 is built from 13 residues. Unmatched junction bases numbered 3, after V lost 6 bases and J lost 3 bases. Germline CDR1 reads DFQATT; CDR2 reads SNEGSKA (reference sequence). The CDR3 loop is CSAQTSGSYEQYF. Written as DNA, the CDR3 is TGCAGTGCACAGACTAGCGGGAGCTACGAGCAGTACTTC.

This clonotype was observed many times. The rearrangement uses TRBV5-1 and TRBJ2-2; D is unclear. The CDR3 spans 14 residues. Trimming stripped 0 bases from V and 4 bases from J, with 7 bases between. Germline V lookup: CDR1 SGHRS, CDR2 YFSETQ. CDR3 sequence (DNA): TGCGCCAGCAGCTTGGAACACCTCACCGGGGAGCTGTTTTTT. Translation gives CASSLEHLTGELFF. Complete variable domain (other parts from reference TRBV5-1 and TRBJ2-2): KAGVTQTPRYLIKTRGQQVTLSCSPISGHRSVSWYQQTPGQGLQFLFEYFSETQRNKGNFPGRFSGRQFSNSRSEMNVSTLELGDSALYLCASSLEHLTGELFFGEGSRLTVL.

This clonotype has more than one count but fewer than ten. This rearrangement joins TRBV7-8 to TRBJ2-5, with D possibly TRBD2 on 6 matching bases. The germline V and J ends were trimmed by 1 base and 5 bases, with 14 bases remaining between them. Germline V gene lookup returns CDR1 SGHVS and CDR2 FQNEAQ. The CDR3 sequence is 15 residues long. The CDR3, as DNA: TGTGCCAGCAGCTTAGGTGTGACTAGTCGGGAGACCCAGTACTTC. Amino acids: CASSLGVTSRETQYF.

In this sample, this clonotype turned up a few times. The V call is TRBV5-1, the J call TRBJ2-7; D possibly corresponds to TRBD1 (5 bases). This CDR3 is 14 amino acids long. V was cut by 0 bases and J by 5 bases, with 12 bases left in between. CDR1 is SGHRS and CDR2 is YFSETQ in the germline V gene. CDR3 DNA: TGCGCCAGCAGCTTGGAGACAGTAACGGACGAGCAGTACTTC. Residues: CASSLETVTDEQYF.

Comments on this clonotype: One junction end does not reproduce the germline sequence, and a read error may be involved. The rearrangement links TRBV10-3 to TRBJ1-6; D is unclear. CDR1 and CDR2 (germline): ENHRY, SYGVKD. This CDR3 has 14 amino acids. The chain's CDR3 is CAIGEGGAGSPLHF. In DNA form, the CDR3 reads TGTGCCATCGGTGAAGGAGGTGCGGGGTCACCCCTCCACTTT.

Ten or more counts support this clonotype. The rearrangement uses TRBV20-1 and TRBJ2-1; D might be TRBD2 (5 bases). The germline CDR1 and CDR2 sequences are DFQATT and SNEGSKA (reference sequence). V was clipped by 2 bases and J by 1 base, with 12 bases between them. CDR3 length: 15 amino acids. The CDR3 is CSARQSGSSYNEQFF. DNA of the CDR3: TGCAGTGCTAGACAAAGCGGAAGTTCCTACAATGAGCAGTTCTTC.

This clonotype was recorded at least ten times. The gene calls are TRBV20-1 and TRBJ2-3; D remains unclear. Deletions cut 5 bases from V and 4 bases from J, with 19 bases between. The germline V gene has CDR1 DFQATT and CDR2 SNEGSKA (reference sequence). CDR3 length: 15 amino acids. The chain's CDR3 is CSAPLWGEFADTQYF. CDR3 sequence (DNA): TGCAGTGCTCCCCTCTGGGGTGAATTCGCAGATACGCAGTATTTT.

This chain links TRBV12-3 or TRBV12-4 with TRBJ1-5, with a possible D match to TRBD1 (5 bases). V lost 2 bases and J 6 bases, leaving 17 bases between the germline ends. The CDR3 runs 16 residues. The CDR3 loop is CASSLRDPSGSQPQHF. In nucleotides, the CDR3 is TGTGCCAGCAGTTTACGGGACCCTTCGGGGAGTCAGCCCCAGCATTTT.

With regard to this clonotype: A read error is possible here, since a much larger clone lies one base away. The chain couples TRBV12-3 or TRBV12-4 to TRBJ2-1; D remains unclear. The CDR3 covers 12 residues. CDR3 amino acids: CASSLFVNGQFF. The CDR3, as DNA: TGTGCCAGCAGTTTGTTTGTCAATGGGCAGTTCTTC.

CDR3 DNA: TGTGCCACCAGCAGAGTGGAGTTTTATAGCAATCAGCCCCAGCATTTT. Amino acid sequence: CATSRVEFYSNQPQHF. The chain links TRBV15 to TRBJ1-5, with D uncertain. V was cut by 1 base and J by 0 bases, with 10 bases left in between. Germline CDR1 and CDR2: LNHNV and YYDKDF (reference sequence). The CDR3 length is 16 residues.

This clonotype was detected ten times or more. The chain is built from TRBV12-3 or TRBV12-4 and TRBJ2-1, with unresolved D. V dropped 6 bases and J dropped 3 bases, with 15 bases sitting between them. The CDR3 is made up of 15 amino acids. CDR3 residues: CASSSPGSFYNEQFF. The CDR3 DNA sequence: TGTGCCAGCAGCTCCCCCGGATCCTTCTACAATGAGCAGTTCTTC.

The chain uses TRBV5-1 and TRBJ2-5; TRBD1 agrees at 8 bases. The CDR3 has 16 residues. The germline gives CDR1 SGHRS, CDR2 YFSETQ. Trimming at V came to 4 bases and at J to 0 bases, leaving 8 bases not matched to a gene. The CDR3 sequence: CASSRRTGSYQETQYF. The CDR3 DNA sequence: TGCGCCAGCAGCAGAAGGACAGGGTCGTACCAAGAGACCCAGTACTTC.

In its sample, this clonotype was seen many times. This chain uses TRBV5-1 with TRBJ2-1; TRBD2 is a possible D gene (5 bases). Germline V lookup: CDR1 SGHRS, CDR2 YFSETQ. The CDR3 has 14 residues. The V end was cut by 6 bases, the J end by 5 bases, with 15 bases between. CDR3 sequence: CASTESRANNEQFF. The CDR3 bases are TGCGCCAGCACCGAGTCGAGGGCAAACAATGAGCAGTTCTTC.